The sequence of this TCR beta chain was determined in a study of shared clonotypes between healthy human individuals. Study-level points and caveats: Only blood was sampled, and tissue TCR repertoires likely differ from blood ones.

Turning to this clone: Its antigen is undetermined.

V gave up 4 bases and J gave up 6 bases, with 10 bases separating them. CDR3 length: 13 residues. The V gene's germline CDR1 is SNHLY and CDR2 FYNNEI. Every subset had its genomic DNA shared out evenly among several immunoSEQ plates. Sequencing used immunoSEQ multiplex PCR; TCRdb keeps in-frame clones, though not all of them. The sample yields under 2,500,000 clones, approximately 96% seen once. The receptor comes from a man aged 18 to 29 in good health. V gene TRBV2 combines with J gene TRBJ1-5; D call uncertain. Source material: naive CD4+ T cells sorted from blood. Subset in this sample: CD45RA+ positively selected. CDR3: CASSGPTFQPQHF. The CDR3 DNA is TGTGCCAGCAGTGGACCGACCTTTCAGCCCCAGCATTTT.